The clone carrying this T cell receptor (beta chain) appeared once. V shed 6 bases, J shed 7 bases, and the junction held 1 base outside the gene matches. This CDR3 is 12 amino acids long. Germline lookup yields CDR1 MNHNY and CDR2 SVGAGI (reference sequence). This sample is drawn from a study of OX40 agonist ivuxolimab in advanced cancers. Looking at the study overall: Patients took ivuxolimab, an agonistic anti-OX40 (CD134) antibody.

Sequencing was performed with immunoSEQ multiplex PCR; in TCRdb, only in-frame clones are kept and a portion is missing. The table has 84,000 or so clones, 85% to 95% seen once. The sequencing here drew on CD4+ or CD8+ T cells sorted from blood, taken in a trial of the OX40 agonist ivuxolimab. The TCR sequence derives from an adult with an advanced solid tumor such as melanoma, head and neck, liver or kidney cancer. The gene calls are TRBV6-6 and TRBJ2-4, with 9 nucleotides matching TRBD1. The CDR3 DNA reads TGTGCCAGCAGCGGACAGGGGAACATTCAGTACTTC. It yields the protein CASSGQGNIQYF.